The clone carrying this T cell receptor beta chain was picked up one time. Germline assignment: CDR1 SGHRS and CDR2 YFSETQ. This CDR3 has 14 residues. The V gene lost 0 bases and the J gene lost 4 bases, with 10 bases spanning the gap. This sample was included in a study of blood T cell repertoires in COVID-19. Across the study: T cells, B-cell-depleted T cells, or PBMCs supplied cDNA or gDNA.

TCRdb keeps only in-frame clones here, not all; method: immunoSEQ multiplex PCR. This repertoire shows about 80,000 clones, around nine tenths found once; its top ten account for 4% to 6%. The TCR sequence derives from a woman older than 75 with active or convalescent COVID-19. The material sequenced was peripheral blood. The chain carries TRBV5-1 and TRBJ1-1; D is ambiguous. The CDR3 protein is CASSLDLLGTEAFF. The CDR3 DNA reads TGCGCCAGCAGCTTGGACCTTCTCGGCACTGAAGCTTTCTTT.